These 9 T cell receptor beta chains share one sample of origin, sequenced in a study of memory CD4+ T cells and cytomegalovirus serostatus. The sort gate was single viable CD3+CD4+CD8-CD45RO+ cells for memory CD4+ T cells. Sequencing was performed with immunoSEQ multiplex PCR; in TCRdb, only in-frame clones are kept and a portion is missing. The repertoire holds under 55,000 clones, more than 70% seen once, with 1.5% to 2% in the top ten. Sequences were obtained from memory CD4+ T cells from blood. These receptors were taken from an adult in good health and CMV-seropositive.

The chain combines TRBV19 with TRBJ1-2; no definite D call. CDR1 is LNHDA and CDR2 is SQIVND in the germline V gene (reference sequence). This CDR3 spans 14 amino acids. V lost 4 bases to trimming and J lost 4 bases, with 13 bases between them. The CDR3 protein is CASSNRGPPYGYTF. DNA for the CDR3: TGTGCCAGTAGTAACCGGGGTCCCCCCTATGGCTACACCTTC.

The V and J genes are TRBV7-9 and TRBJ2-1; the D gene is possibly TRBD2 (5 bases). V lost 1 base and J lost 0, with 7 bases in between. The CDR3 spans 15 residues. Germline CDR1 is SEHNR and CDR2 is FQNEAQ (reference sequence). The CDR3 reads CASSLVGNSYNEQFF. CDR3 DNA: TGTGCCAGCAGCTTAGTCGGGAACTCCTACAATGAGCAGTTCTTC.

The chain has TRBV7-2 and TRBJ2-5; D gene unclear. The V gene's germline CDR1 is SGHTA and CDR2 FQGNSA. V lost 5 bases, J lost 4 bases, and 17 bases lay in between. The CDR3 extends over 15 amino acids. The CDR3 protein is CASSHPATYSETQYF. The CDR3, as DNA: TGTGCCAGCAGCCACCCAGCTACTTACTCAGAGACCCAGTACTTC.

This clone appeared a few times. The V and J genes are TRBV5-4 and TRBJ1-2; 8 positions agree with TRBD1. CDR1 is SGHNT and CDR2 is YYREEE in the germline V gene (reference sequence). The CDR3 runs to 14 residues. The trim removed 3 bases at V and 8 bases at J, leaving 9 bases unmatched. The CDR3 spells CASSSRTGSGGYTF. DNA for the CDR3: TGTGCCAGCAGCTCCCGGACAGGGTCAGGGGGCTACACCTTC.

There are a few counts of this clone. The V and J genes are TRBV7-3 and TRBJ2-2; 8 bases match TRBD2. This CDR3 spans 16 amino acids. Per the germline V gene, CDR1 is SGHTA and CDR2 is FQGTGA. The V segment lost 5 bases and the J segment 0 bases; nucleotides outside the gene matches: 5. The CDR3 region has the DNA TGTGCCAGCAGCCCCGCGGGACTAGCGAACACCGGGGAGCTGTTTTTT. Protein product: CASSPAGLANTGELFF.

This chain joins TRBV6-1 and TRBJ1-2; TRBD1 matches 9 bases. This CDR3 comprises 14 residues. The V and J ends lost 4 bases and 8 bases, in that order; junction bases with no gene match: 8. The germline gives CDR1 MNHNS, CDR2 SASEGT. The CDR3 sequence is CASSAEGTGRGYTF. Here the CDR3 DNA reads TGTGCCAGCAGTGCCGAGGGGACAGGGAGGGGCTACACCTTC.

The rearrangement uses TRBV29-1 and TRBJ2-7; 9 positions agree with TRBD1. Losses at the gene ends were 2 bases for V and 0 bases for J; bases not matched to a gene: 2. The CDR3 runs to 14 residues. Germline lookup yields CDR1 SQVTM and CDR2 ANQGSEA. The CDR3 loop reads CSVERGQGSYEQYF. In DNA form, the CDR3 reads TGCAGCGTTGAACGGGGACAGGGCTCCTACGAGCAGTACTTC.

The chain links TRBV30 to TRBJ2-5, with 8 bases aligning to TRBD2. CDR1 and CDR2 (germline): GTSNPN, SVGIG (reference sequence). J lost 4 bases, V lost 0 bases, and 4 bases had no gene match. CDR3 size: 14 residues. The CDR3 region has the DNA TGTGCCTGGAGTGTTCAAGCGGGAGCAGAGACCCAGTACTTC. Amino acids: CAWSVQAGAETQYF.

The CDR3, as DNA: TGTGCCAGCAGCACAGGACACCCCAGGGGGGACACCATATATTTT. This codes for CASSTGHPRGDTIYF. The chain uses TRBV9 and TRBJ1-3; TRBD1 agrees at 7 bases. Germline V lookup: CDR1 SGDLS, CDR2 YYNGEE. The length of the CDR3 is 15 residues. V was clipped by 4 bases and J by 8 bases; unmatched bases: 12.